This note documents a single TCR beta chain sequence. Antigen unknown. The data originate from a study of blood T cells in healthy people across ages. The study, taken as a whole, reports: Unsorted PBMC input precluded a conclusive naive versus antigen-experienced comparison. Across samples, TCR beta diversity tracked strongly with naive T cell percentage. Investigators viewed diversity estimates from one million T cells as underestimates, the study reported.

Alongside a J-beta primer mix, a sample-barcoded 5' primer served in a second PCR lasting about 7 to 11 cycles. All cDNA molecules were each tagged by a template-switch adaptor with 12 random nucleotides. Each CDR3 protein is one row after TCRdb ran MiXCR on the 5' RACE reads. The profile shows some 750,000 distinct CDR3 sequences, about a fifth of them singletons. The germline V and J ends were trimmed by 4 bases and 11 bases, with 11 bases remaining between them. CDR1 and CDR2 (germline): SNHLY, FYNNEI. This CDR3 contains 11 residues. Sequencing was done on a sample of blood. The receptor's source is an older man in good health. V is TRBV2 and J is TRBJ1-1; the D is unclear. The CDR3 spells CASSAAGVAFF. DNA of the CDR3: TGTGCCAGCAGTGCTGCGGGTGTGGCTTTCTTT.